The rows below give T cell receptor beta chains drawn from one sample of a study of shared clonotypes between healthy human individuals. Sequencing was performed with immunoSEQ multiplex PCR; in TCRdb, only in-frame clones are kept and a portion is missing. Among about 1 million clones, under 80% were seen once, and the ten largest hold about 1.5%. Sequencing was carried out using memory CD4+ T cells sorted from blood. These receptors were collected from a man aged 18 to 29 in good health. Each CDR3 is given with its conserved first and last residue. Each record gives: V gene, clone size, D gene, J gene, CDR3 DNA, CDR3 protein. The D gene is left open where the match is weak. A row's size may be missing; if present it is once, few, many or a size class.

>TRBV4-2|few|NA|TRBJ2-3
TGTGCCAGCAGCCAAGAACAGTATAGCACAGATACGCAGTATTTT
CASSQEQYSTDTQYF
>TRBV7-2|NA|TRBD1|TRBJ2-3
TGTGCCAGCAGACGGACAGGGGGCGCAGATACGCAGTATTTT
CASRRTGGADTQYF
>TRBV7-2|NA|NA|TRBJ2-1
TGTGCCAGCAGCTTTGGGAAGTCCTACAATGAGCAGTTCTTC
CASSFGKSYNEQFF
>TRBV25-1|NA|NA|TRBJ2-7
TGTGCCAGCACAGGACAAACCTACGAGCAGTACTTC
CASTGQTYEQYF
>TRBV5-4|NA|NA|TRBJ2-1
TGTGCCAGCAGCCCCGCGGTGAGCGGCAATGAGCAGTTCTTC
CASSPAVSGNEQFF
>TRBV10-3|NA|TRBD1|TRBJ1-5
TGTGCCATCAGTGAGCCATTAACAGGGGGAAGACAGCCCCAGCATTTT
CAISEPLTGGRQPQHF
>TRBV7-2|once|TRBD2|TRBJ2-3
TGTGCCAGCAGCTTAGCCCTAGCGGGTTCAGATACGCAGTATTTT
CASSLALAGSDTQYF
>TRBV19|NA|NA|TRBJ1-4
TGTGCCAGGCTGAGTAAAAAACTGTTTTTT
CARLSKKLFF
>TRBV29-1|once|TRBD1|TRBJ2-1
TGCAGCGTTGTCGGGACAGTAGGCTCCTACAATGAGCAGTTCTTC
CSVVGTVGSYNEQFF
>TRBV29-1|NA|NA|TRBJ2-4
TGCAGCGTTGACACAGGGGCCAAAAACATTCAGTACTTC
CSVDTGAKNIQYF
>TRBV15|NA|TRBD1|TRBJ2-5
TGTGCCACCAGCATGGGGACAGGGTTACAAGAGACCCAGTACTTC
CATSMGTGLQETQYF
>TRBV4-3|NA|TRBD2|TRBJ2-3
TGCGCCAGCAGCCAAGATCGCCTAGCGGGAGGAGAGGGAGATACGCAGTATTTT
CASSQDRLAGGEGDTQYF
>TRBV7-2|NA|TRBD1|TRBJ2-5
TGTGCCAGCAGAAAACCGGGACAGGGTATTGAGACCCAGTACTTC
CASRKPGQGIETQYF
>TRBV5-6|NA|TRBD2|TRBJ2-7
TGTGCCAGCAGCTTGGTGACTAGCTTCCCCGAGCAGTACTTC
CASSLVTSFPEQYF
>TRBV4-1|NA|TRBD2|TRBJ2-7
TGCGCCAGCAGCCAAGGAACCCTTAGCGGGAGGGCCCCCTACGAGCAGTACTTC
CASSQGTLSGRAPYEQYF
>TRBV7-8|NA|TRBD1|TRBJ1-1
TGTGCCAGCAGCGCAGGGGGCCCTGAAGCTTTCTTT
CASSAGGPEAFF
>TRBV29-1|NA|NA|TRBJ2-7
TGCAGCGTTGGTTCGGCCTACGAGCAGTACTTC
CSVGSAYEQYF
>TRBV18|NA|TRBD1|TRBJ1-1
TGTGCCAGCTCATCGGGACAGGCGGACACTGAAGCTTTCTTT
CASSSGQADTEAFF
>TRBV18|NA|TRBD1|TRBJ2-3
TGTGCCAGCTCACCCGGGACAGGGGGCAGTGCAGATACGCAGTATTTT
CASSPGTGGSADTQYF
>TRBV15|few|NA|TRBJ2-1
TGTGCCACCAGCGAGCAGGGGACCTACAATGAGCAGTTCTTC
CATSEQGTYNEQFF
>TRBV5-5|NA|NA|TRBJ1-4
TGTGCCAGCAGCTTGTTGGCAAGGGAAAAACTGTTTTTT
CASSLLAREKLFF
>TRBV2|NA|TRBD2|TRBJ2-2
TGTGCCAGCAGTGTGACTAGCGGGGTGGCCGGGGAGCTGTTTTTT
CASSVTSGVAGELFF
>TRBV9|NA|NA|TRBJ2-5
TGTGCCAGCAGCGTAGGAGGGGGAGGGCCGTTGGAGACCCAGTACTTC
CASSVGGGGPLETQYF
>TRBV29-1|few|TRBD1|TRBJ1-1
TGCAGCGTTGAAGTTGGGACAGGGAACACTGAAGCTTTCTTT
CSVEVGTGNTEAFF
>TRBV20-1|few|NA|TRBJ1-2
TGCGGGTCTGGGACAAGCTATGGCTACACCTTC
CGSGTSYGYTF
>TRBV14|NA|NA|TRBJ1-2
TGTGCCAGCAGCCAACTAAGATCGGGACGGAACTATGGCTACACCTTC
CASSQLRSGRNYGYTF
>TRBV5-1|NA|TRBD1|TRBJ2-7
TGCGCCAGCAGTATGTCCCGGGGACAGGGAACCTACGAGCAGTACTTC
CASSMSRGQGTYEQYF
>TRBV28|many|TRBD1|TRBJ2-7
TGTGCCAGCAGTCAGCTGACAGGGGTTACCCTCTACGAGCAGTACTTC
CASSQLTGVTLYEQYF